The rows below give T cell receptor beta chains drawn from one sample of a study of T-cell reconstitution after alpha-beta-depleted transplantation in children. MiXCR was run by TCRdb on the PCR reads, yielding one entry per CDR3 protein. The sample holds roughly 300,000 distinct CDR3 sequences; 11% are singletons and the top ten take 23%. Sequencing used peripheral blood, obtained 180 days after TCRalphabeta/CD19-depleted stem cell transplant. The receptors derive from a male patient under 10 years old who had a stem cell transplant for chronic granulomatous disease, so the T cells may come from the graft donor. CDR3s include the opening cysteine and the closing phenylalanine or tryptophan. The D gene is left open where the match is weak. Clone sizes are given selectively: once, few, many, or a class where the clone is expanded.

D	V	J	size	DNA	CDR3
TRBD1	TRBV29-1	TRBJ2-4	many	TGCAGCGTTGCGTTTGGGACAGGGTCTACGATTCAGTACTTC	CSVAFGTGSTIQYF
TRBD1	TRBV15	TRBJ2-7	many	TGTGCCACCAGCAGAACGGGACAGACCTACGAGCAGTACTTC	CATSRTGQTYEQYF
TRBD1	TRBV29-1	TRBJ2-1	many	TGCAGCGTTTGGGGGACAGGACACGATGAGCAGTTCTTC	CSVWGTGHDEQFF
NA	TRBV18	TRBJ2-3	many	TGTGCCAGCTCACTACACAACCCACCTGATACGCAGTATTTT	CASSLHNPPDTQYF
NA	TRBV5-7	TRBJ2-1	many	TGTGCCAGCAGCCCTAATTTGAGTGAGCAGTTCTTC	CASSPNLSEQFF
NA	TRBV27	TRBJ2-7	many	TGTGCCAGCAGTTTACGGGGTTTGATGACTGAGCAGTACTTC	CASSLRGLMTEQYF
NA	TRBV5-1	TRBJ2-2	many	TGCGCCAGCAGCTTGGCCTGGGGTCTCGACACCGGGGAGCTGTTTTTT	CASSLAWGLDTGELFF
NA	TRBV21-1	TRBJ2-3	NA	TGTGCCAGCAGCGGAAAGGAACAGGGGTCCCCAGATACGCACTATTTT	CASSGKEQGSPDTHYF
NA	TRBV28	TRBJ1-2	many	TGTGCCAGTATTTCCCCGGGACAAGGTGTCTATGGCTACACCTTC	CASISPGQGVYGYTF
NA	TRBV20-1	TRBJ2-7	many	TGCAGTGCTCTAGGCCGGGACGGAATGGTTTACGAGCAGTACTTC	CSALGRDGMVYEQYF
TRBD1	TRBV30	TRBJ2-3	few	TGTGCCTGGAGTGTACGGCAGGGGGGCACAGATACGCAGTATTTT	CAWSVRQGGTDTQYF
NA	TRBV7-9	TRBJ1-2	NA	TGTGCCAGCAGCCTTAGCTCGGGCTACACCTTC	CASSLSSGYTF
NA	TRBV20-1	TRBJ1-2	many	TGCAGTGCTACCCGACAGACTAACTATGGCTACACCTTC	CSATRQTNYGYTF
NA	TRBV30	TRBJ2-1	NA	TGTGCCTGGAGTGTACTGGGAGGATACAATGAGCAGTTCTTC	CAWSVLGGYNEQFF
NA	TRBV6-5	TRBJ2-3	few	TGTGCCAGCAGTTCCGAACTAGGGGACTTCACAGATACGCAGTATTTT	CASSSELGDFTDTQYF
NA	TRBV7-8	TRBJ2-7	NA	TGTGCCAGCAGCTTAGAGGTATACGAGCAGCACTTC	CASSLEVYEQHF
TRBD2	TRBV20-1	TRBJ2-1	NA	TGCTGTGCTAGAGATCGGCGGGGGACTAGCGGTTACAATGAGCAGTTCTTC	CCARDRRGTSGYNEQFF
TRBD2	TRBV27	TRBJ2-1	many	TGTGCCAGCAGTTTAATGGGACTAGGGCGGCCTGAGCAGTTCTTC	CASSLMGLGRPEQFF
TRBD2	TRBV7-8	TRBJ2-5	many	TGTGCCAGCAGCCTACGGACTAGCGGGGGCCGAGAGACCCAGTACTTC	CASSLRTSGGRETQYF
NA	TRBV7-2	TRBJ1-5	many	TGTGCCAGCAGCTTATACTCTCCTACTGCAGGGTATGAGATAAGGGGCAATCAGCCCCAGCATTTT	CASSLYSPTAGYEIRGNQPQHF
NA	TRBV7-2	TRBJ2-7	many	TGTGCCAGCAGCTTAAATGCTCTCTCCTACGAGCAGTACTTC	CASSLNALSYEQYF
NA	TRBV7-9	TRBJ2-1	many	TGTGCCAGCAGCTTCCGGGGCGATGAGCAGTTCTTC	CASSFRGDEQFF
NA	TRBV28	TRBJ1-4	many	TGTGCCAGCAGTTTGGCCGGGACATTTGGGGCAACTAATGAAAAACTGTTTTTT	CASSLAGTFGATNEKLFF
NA	TRBV5-1	TRBJ2-1	few	TGCGCCAGCAGCTCGACTAGACTAGGATTCCTTGGTGAGCAGTTCTTC	CASSSTRLGFLGEQFF
NA	TRBV20-1	TRBJ2-3	NA	TGCAGTGCTAGAGTCGTCCCCGGACAGAATACGCAGTATTTT	CSARVVPGQNTQYF
NA	TRBV12-3/TRBV12-4	TRBJ2-3	many	TGTGCCAGCCGGGACTCCCCCGGCGATACGCAGTATTTT	CASRDSPGDTQYF
NA	TRBV12-3/TRBV12-4	TRBJ2-5	many	TGTGCCAGCAGTTTATTTGCAGAGACCCAGTACTTC	CASSLFAETQYF
NA	TRBV5-4	TRBJ2-1	many	TGTGCCAGCAGCCCGCGGGATAACAATGAGCAGTTCTTC	CASSPRDNNEQFF
NA	TRBV29-1	TRBJ1-2	many	TGCAGCGTTGAAAACCGGGCGGCGACAGTCTCGTCGTTC	CSVENRAATVSSF
TRBD1	TRBV5-1	TRBJ1-2	many	TGCGCCAGCAGCTCAGGGGGCTACTATGGCTACACCTTC	CASSSGGYYGYTF
TRBD1	TRBV29-1	TRBJ1-2	NA	TGCAGCGTTGTTGGGACAGAAAGGCCCTACACCTTC	CSVVGTERPYTF
TRBD2	TRBV11-2	TRBJ2-1	many	TGTGCCAGCAGCACAACTAGCGGGGGTTACAATGAGCAGTTCTTC	CASSTTSGGYNEQFF
NA	TRBV6-2/TRBV6-3	TRBJ2-1	many	TGTGCCAGCAGTTACTCACTGCAAAGGCGGGTCTCCTACAATGAGCAGTTCTTC	CASSYSLQRRVSYNEQFF
NA	TRBV20-1	TRBJ2-7	many	TGCAGTGCTCCCCTCAGGAGCTCCTACGAGCAGTACTTC	CSAPLRSSYEQYF
NA	TRBV5-1	TRBJ1-1	many	TGCGCCAGCAGCTGGCTGGGCACTGAAGCTTTCTTT	CASSWLGTEAFF
NA	TRBV20-1	TRBJ2-2	many	TGCAGTGCTAGGGAAAGCGGTAACACCGGGGAGCTGTTTTTT	CSARESGNTGELFF
NA	TRBV19	TRBJ1-1	NA	TGTGCCAGTAGTATAGGTTCCAGGGACACTGAAGCTTTCTTT	CASSIGSRDTEAFF
TRBD2	TRBV11-1	TRBJ2-1	many	TGTGCCAGCCAACGGGGACTAGCCTTGCCCTTGAGCTCCTACAATGAGCAGTTCTTC	CASQRGLALPLSSYNEQFF
TRBD1	TRBV15	TRBJ2-7	many	TGTGCCACCAGCCGGGACAGGGTCAACCACGAGCAGTACTTC	CATSRDRVNHEQYF
NA	TRBV5-1	TRBJ2-5	many	TGCGCCAGCAGCTTACTAGCCCGGGAGACCCAGTACTTC	CASSLLARETQYF
NA	TRBV3-1	TRBJ1-1	many	TGTGCCAGCAGCCGAGTGGTGAACACTGAAGCTTTCTTT	CASSRVVNTEAFF
TRBD1	TRBV30	TRBJ1-6	few	TGTGCCTGCATAAACCGGGACAGCCCCAATTCACCCCTCCACTTT	CACINRDSPNSPLHF
TRBD1	TRBV27	TRBJ2-3	few	TGTGCCAGCAGTTTTTCGGTGACAGGGGCGCAGTATTTT	CASSFSVTGAQYF
NA	TRBV29-1	TRBJ2-5	many	TGCAGCGTTGGACTGATAAGAGATCGGACCCAGTACTTC	CSVGLIRDRTQYF
NA	TRBV7-9	TRBJ2-5	many	TGTGCCAGCAGCTTGATGGCAATTCAAGAGACCCAGTACTTC	CASSLMAIQETQYF
NA	TRBV27	TRBJ2-5	many	TGTGCCAGCAGTTTAAGCCTCGGGGGATCGAAAGAGACCCAGTACTTC	CASSLSLGGSKETQYF